Presented here are 30 T cell receptor beta chains from one specimen sequenced in a study of T-cell memory formation after mild COVID-19. TCRdb passed the 5' RACE reads through MiXCR, listing each CDR3 protein once. The sample shows 200,000 to 250,000 distinct CDR3 sequences, 15% of them seen only once. Material: PBMCs or a T cell subset sorted from them (not recorded which). The receptors were sampled from an adult woman who had mild COVID-19 (a few samples of this study predate the infection). Cell type and time point are not known.

V gene TRBV7-2 combines with J gene TRBJ2-3; 14 bases align to TRBD2. Germline loops: CDR1 SGHTA, CDR2 FQGNSA. V shed 4 bases and J 5 bases; nucleotides not matched to a gene: 5. CDR3 length: 16 residues. CDR3 loop: CASSSRLAGGRDTQYF. As DNA, the CDR3 is TGTGCCAGCAGCTCCAGACTAGCGGGGGGGAGAGATACGCAGTATTTT.

This clonotype was counted many times. The chain has TRBV7-6 and TRBJ2-3, with 8 positions matching TRBD2. In germline, CDR1 is SGHVS, CDR2 FNYEAQ. CDR3 length: 15 residues. V dropped 7 bases and J dropped 0; count of bases not matched to a gene: 6. The CDR3 bases are TGTGCCAGCACCTCAGCGGGGGCCAGCACAGATACGCAGTATTTT. Amino acid sequence: CASTSAGASTDTQYF.

This chain links TRBV5-1 with TRBJ2-1; D uncertain. The CDR3 spans 15 residues. Germline loops: CDR1 SGHRS, CDR2 YFSETQ. V lost 4 bases to trimming and J lost 0 bases, with 11 bases between them. The CDR3 spells CASSPAPSSYNEQFF. CDR3 coding DNA: TGCGCCAGCAGCCCGGCGCCGAGCTCCTACAATGAGCAGTTCTTC.

This clonotype was recorded a few times. CDR3 protein: CASRRRTVSAGYTF. The CDR3 bases are TGTGCCAGCAGACGAAGGACCGTTAGTGCGGGCTACACCTTC. The J gene is TRBJ1-2, the V gene TRBV12-3 or TRBV12-4, with D unclear. V lost 6 bases and J 8 bases, leaving 19 bases between the germline ends. This CDR3 region has 14 residues.

To note about this clonotype: Sequence at one end of the junction differs from germline and may be a read error. The chain carries TRBV12-3 or TRBV12-4 and TRBJ1-2; TRBD1 matches at 7 bases. This CDR3 region has 14 residues. The CDR3 coding sequence is TGTGCCAGCAGTTCCTCGGGACAGCCCTATCGCTACACCTTC. It is translated as CASSSSGQPYRYTF.

The chain is built from TRBV4-1 and TRBJ1-2; 12 bases align to TRBD1. CDR1 MGHRA and CDR2 YSYEKL come from the germline V gene. CDR3 size: 17 residues. Losses at the gene ends were 4 bases for V and 5 bases for J; bases not matched to a gene: 11. CDR3 nucleotides: TGCGCCAGCAGCCCGGGGACAGGGGGCATCCAACAGTATGGCTACACCTTC. This encodes CASSPGTGGIQQYGYTF.

The table lists this clonotype with a few counts. The J gene is TRBJ1-2, the V gene TRBV12-3 or TRBV12-4; D is perhaps TRBD1 (6 bases). V was shortened by 6 bases and J by 7 bases, with 18 bases between the two germline ends. The CDR3 totals 14 residues. CDR3 sequence reads: CASSPPSGVGGYTF. In DNA form, the CDR3 reads TGTGCCAGCAGCCCCCCATCAGGGGTAGGTGGCTACACCTTC.

This clonotype was picked up a small number of times. The V call is TRBV10-3, the J call TRBJ1-1; D remains unclear. This CDR3 region has 14 residues. Trimming took 8 bases from V and 3 from J, leaving 16 bases between them. Germline CDR1 reads ENHRY; CDR2 reads SYGVKD. CDR3 sequence reads: CAIADDGEYTEAFF. In nucleotides, the CDR3 is TGTGCCATCGCGGACGACGGGGAGTACACTGAAGCTTTCTTT.

The chain carries TRBV4-2 and TRBJ2-7; TRBD1 matches at 8 bases. This CDR3 spans 18 amino acids. The germline gives CDR1 LGHNA, CDR2 YNFKEQ. V was pared by 0 bases and J by 3 bases, with 13 bases of the junction left unmatched. The CDR3 DNA sequence: TGTGCCAGCAGCCAAGATATTTATGTGGGGACAGGTGGCTACGAGCAGTACTTC. It is translated as CASSQDIYVGTGGYEQYF.

The chain has TRBV5-5 and TRBJ2-3, with D unresolved. The CDR3 length is 13 residues. Germline loops: CDR1 SGHKS, CDR2 YYEKEE (reference sequence). The V gene lost 3 bases and the J gene lost 2 bases, with 7 bases spanning the gap. The CDR3 here is CASSYGVTDTQYF. The CDR3 nucleotides are TGTGCCAGCAGCTATGGGGTCACAGATACGCAGTATTTT.

This clonotype was counted between two and nine times. The chain joins TRBV7-2 to TRBJ2-1; D uncertain. This CDR3 comprises 17 residues. Trimming removed 3 bases from V and 0 bases from J, with 15 bases in between. CDR1 is SGHTA and CDR2 is FQGNSA in the germline V gene. The CDR3 DNA reads as TGTGCCAGCAGCTTGGATGGGCGGAAACCCTCCTACAATGAGCAGTTCTTC. Translation gives CASSLDGRKPSYNEQFF.

This clonotype was recorded a few times. The J gene is TRBJ2-3, the V gene TRBV7-3, with 7 bases fitting TRBD2. CDR3 length: 15 amino acids. Germline trimming cut 5 bases from V and 2 bases from J; bases unmatched to any gene: 7. Germline lookup yields CDR1 SGHTA and CDR2 FQGTGA. The CDR3 DNA reads TGTGCCAGCAGCCCGAGGGGAGGGACCACAGATACGCAGTATTTT. Its translation is CASSPRGGTTDTQYF.

This clonotype showed up many times. This chain joins TRBV20-1 and TRBJ2-4; 8 nucleotides match TRBD2. The V segment lost 1 base and the J segment 0 bases; nucleotides outside the gene matches: 5. CDR1 and CDR2 (germline): DFQATT, SNEGSKA (reference sequence). CDR3 length: 16 amino acids. The CDR3 spells CSARGGGPVAKNIQYF. DNA for the CDR3: TGCAGTGCTAGAGGCGGGGGGCCCGTAGCCAAAAACATTCAGTACTTC.

Only a few counts were recorded for this clonotype. The chain has TRBV7-2 and TRBJ2-3, with 7 bases aligning to TRBD2. The V gene's germline CDR1 is SGHTA and CDR2 FQGNSA. The CDR3 extends over 14 amino acids. The trim removed 0 bases at V and 9 bases at J, leaving 6 bases unmatched. The CDR3 nucleotides read TGTGCCAGCAGCTTAGCTGGCGGGGGAGGAACGCAGTATTTT. Protein product: CASSLAGGGGTQYF. Using reference TRBV7-2 and TRBJ2-3 for the parts outside the CDR3, the full variable domain is GAGVSQSPSNKVTEKGKDVELRCDPISGHTALYWYRQSLGQGLEFLIYFQGNSAPDKSGLPSDRFSAERTGGSVSTLTIQRTQQEDSAVYLCASSLAGGGGTQYFGPGTRLTVL.

The gene calls are TRBV29-1 and TRBJ1-2, with 7 nucleotides matching TRBD1. V lost 7 bases to trimming and J lost 5 bases; unmatched junction nucleotides: 10. In germline, CDR1 is SQVTM, CDR2 ANQGSEA. This CDR3 region has 13 residues. For the CDR3, the DNA is TGCAGCGCCTTCTTACAGGGGCAATATGGCTACACCTTC. Residues: CSAFLQGQYGYTF.

The rearrangement uses TRBV5-5 and TRBJ1-4, with D uncertain. CDR1 is SGHKS, CDR2 YYEKEE, per germline (reference sequence). V lost 2 bases to trimming and J lost 8 bases, with 16 bases between them. The CDR3 extends over 15 amino acids. Here the CDR3 DNA reads TGTGCCAGCAGCTTTGAGAGTTTGCGCATCGAAAAACTGTTTTTT. Protein sequence: CASSFESLRIEKLFF.

The rearrangement uses TRBV12-3 or TRBV12-4 and TRBJ2-3, with TRBD2 matching 10 bases. Trimming removed 6 bases from V and 6 bases from J; junction bases left unmatched: 15. This CDR3 has 17 residues. The CDR3 is CASSPRGSGRAVDTQYF. In DNA form, the CDR3 reads TGTGCCAGCAGCCCCAGGGGGAGCGGGAGGGCCGTCGATACGCAGTATTTT.

The chain is built from TRBV16 and TRBJ1-1; 9 bases are shared with TRBD1. The CDR3 runs 16 residues. Germline CDR1 KGHSY, CDR2 FQNENV. Germline trimming cut 0 bases from V and 0 bases from J; bases unmatched to any gene: 2. The DNA of the CDR3 is TGTGCCAGCAGCCAATCCGGGACAGGGTTGAACACTGAAGCTTTCTTT. This sequence encodes CASSQSGTGLNTEAFF. The entire variable domain, with the rest obtained from reference TRBV16 and TRBJ1-1, is as follows: GEEVAQTPKHLVRGEGQKAKLYCAPIKGHSYVFWYQQVLKNEFKFLISFQNENVFDETGMPKERFSAKCLPNSPCSLEIQATKLEDSAVYFCASSQSGTGLNTEAFFGQGTRLTVV.

This clonotype was counted a few times. This chain connects TRBV7-2 to TRBJ2-1; D is perhaps TRBD2 (5 bases). CDR1 is SGHTA and CDR2 is FQGNSA in the germline V gene. V lost 2 bases to trimming and J lost 6 bases, with 8 bases between them. The length of the CDR3 is 13 residues. CDR3 DNA sequence: TGTGCCAGCAGCTTAATCGAGGGCAATGAGCAGTTCTTC. Translating it yields CASSLIEGNEQFF.

This clonotype has at least ten counts. The rearrangement joins TRBV10-3 to TRBJ1-1; 8 bases fit TRBD1. The V gene end was trimmed by 7 bases and the J gene end by 0 bases; junction bases not matched to a gene: 7. Per the germline V gene, CDR1 is ENHRY and CDR2 is SYGVKD. This CDR3 has 15 amino acids. CDR3 amino acids: CAINAGQAMNTEAFF. For the CDR3, the DNA is TGTGCCATCAATGCGGGACAGGCCATGAACACTGAAGCTTTCTTT.

The table lists this clonotype with a few counts. The V gene is TRBV20-1, the J gene TRBJ1-6; D is perhaps TRBD1 (5 bases). Germline CDR1 DFQATT, CDR2 SNEGSKA (reference sequence). The CDR3 is made up of 15 amino acids. V was shortened by 0 bases and J by 7 bases, with 13 bases between the two germline ends. The CDR3 loop reads CSARDSGRPNSPLHF. For the CDR3, the DNA is TGCAGTGCTAGAGATTCGGGACGGCCGAATTCACCCCTCCACTTT.

The table lists this clonotype with many counts. The rearrangement joins TRBV4-1 to TRBJ2-1; 11 bases line up with TRBD2. There are 15 residues in the CDR3. The junction had 5 bases not matched to a gene; V was cut back by 0 bases and J by 10 bases. Germline V gene sequence: CDR1 MGHRA, CDR2 YSYEKL. This CDR3 reads CASSQDSGGAREQFF. As DNA, the CDR3 is TGCGCCAGCAGCCAAGATAGCGGGGGGGCCCGAGAGCAGTTCTTC.

This clonotype was observed a few times. The rearrangement joins TRBV9 to TRBJ2-3, with D possibly TRBD2 on 6 matching bases. CDR1 and CDR2 from the germline V gene are SGDLS and YYNGEE. CDR3 length: 16 residues. The V end lost 0 bases, the J end lost 6 bases, and 17 bases lay between the germline ends. Here the CDR3 DNA reads TGTGCCAGCAGCGTAGCTACCGTGGGGGGTTTCGATACGCAGTATTTT. Amino acids: CASSVATVGGFDTQYF.

The V call is TRBV9, the J call TRBJ1-1; no clear D gene. Germline CDR1 is SGDLS and CDR2 is YYNGEE. V lost 0 bases and J lost 0, with 9 bases in between. This CDR3 spans 15 amino acids. The CDR3 sequence: CASSVDQGMNTEAFF. In DNA, the CDR3 is TGTGCCAGCAGCGTAGATCAAGGAATGAACACTGAAGCTTTCTTT.

V usage is TRBV7-2 and J usage is TRBJ1-1; D remains unclear. V shed 0 bases and J shed 0 bases, with 11 bases lying between them. Germline-derived CDR1 and CDR2 are SGHTA and FQGNSA. The length of the CDR3 is 16 residues. CDR3 amino acids: CASSLARRAMNTEAFF. The CDR3, as DNA: TGTGCCAGCAGCTTAGCTAGGAGGGCTATGAACACTGAAGCTTTCTTT.

The chain is built from TRBV5-1 and TRBJ2-4, with 9 bases identical to TRBD1. The CDR3 has 16 amino acids. Germline V gives CDR1 SGHRS, CDR2 YFSETQ. With V trimmed by 1 base and J by 7 bases, 9 bases remained unmatched. CDR3 coding DNA: TGCGCCAGCAGCTTGTTTTCGACAGGACAGGGGAACATTCAGTACTTC. Translated: CASSLFSTGQGNIQYF.

The rearrangement uses TRBV5-1 and TRBJ2-1; D is perhaps TRBD1 or TRBD2 (5 bases each). The CDR3 spans 15 residues. The V end was cut by 0 bases, the J end by 3 bases, with 10 bases between. CDR1 is SGHRS, CDR2 YFSETQ, per germline. CDR3 DNA sequence: TGCGCCAGCAGCTTGGTTGGGACGGACTACAATGAGCAGTTCTTC. Its translation: CASSLVGTDYNEQFF. Complete variable domain (other parts from reference TRBV5-1 and TRBJ2-1): KAGVTQTPRYLIKTRGQQVTLSCSPISGHRSVSWYQQTPGQGLQFLFEYFSETQRNKGNFPGRFSGRQFSNSRSEMNVSTLELGDSALYLCASSLVGTDYNEQFFGPGTRLTVL.

This clonotype was seen ten or more times. This chain joins TRBV5-1 and TRBJ2-7, with TRBD2 identical over 7 bases. Germline CDR1 and CDR2: SGHRS and YFSETQ. V was pared by 5 bases and J by 7 bases, with 9 bases of the junction left unmatched. The CDR3 is 13 residues long. As DNA, the CDR3 is TGCGCCAGCAGTTCTAGCGGCTCGGGGGAGCAGTACTTC. Amino acid sequence: CASSSSGSGEQYF.

In this sample, this clonotype turned up many times. The genes are TRBV4-2 and TRBJ2-5; TRBD2 matches at 11 bases. The trim removed 5 bases at V and 5 bases at J, leaving 7 bases unmatched. There are 15 residues in the CDR3. CDR1 is LGHNA, CDR2 YNFKEQ, per germline. The CDR3: CASSVSGGAGETQYF. CDR3 nucleotides: TGTGCCAGCAGCGTTAGCGGGGGGGCCGGTGAGACCCAGTACTTC.

The chain combines TRBV6-5 with TRBJ1-3; D gene ambiguous. CDR3 size: 14 residues. V lost 6 bases and J lost 4, with 13 bases in between. Germline CDR1 and CDR2: MNHEY and SVGAGI. The CDR3 DNA reads TGTGCCAGCAGCAGAGGCGTAAGCGGAAACACCATATATTTT. It encodes CASSRGVSGNTIYF.